Below, 21 T cell receptor beta chains from the same sample are listed, as sequenced in a study of CD8 T cells in ankylosing spondylitis (dated by TCRdb to about 2017). The method was 5' RACE. The data were produced on an Illumina HiSeq 2500. TCRdb trimmed the raw reads at Q25, called clones with MiXCR and kept productive beta chains. Records with the same CDR3 protein are collapsed into one entry carrying the most frequent genes and DNA. In this sample the table shows 50,000 to 70,000 distinct CDR3 sequences, around 6.4% of which occur a single time. Jointly, the top ten make up roughly 5% of the sample. What was sequenced was synovial fluid, either unsorted or a sorted T cell fraction (not recorded which). These TCRs come from a male donor with ankylosing spondylitis.

This sequence joins TRBV7-7 and TRBJ2-3; TRBD2 aligns across 7 bases. Unmatched junction bases numbered 9, after V lost 9 bases and J lost 0 bases. The CDR3 is 15 residues long. Germline CDR1 reads SSHAT; CDR2 reads FNYEAQ (reference sequence). CDR3 protein: CASSSGTTSTDTQYF. The CDR3 nucleotides are TGTGCCAGTTCCTCCGGGACTACAAGCACAGATACGCAGTATTTT.

Only a few counts were recorded for this clonotype. This chain joins TRBV9 and TRBJ2-1, with unresolved D. Trimming stripped 2 bases from V and 0 bases from J, with 12 bases between. The germline CDR1 and CDR2 sequences are SGDLS and YYNGEE. This CDR3 has 16 amino acids. This chain's CDR3 is CASSVGLASSYNEQFF. The CDR3 coding sequence is TGTGCCAGCAGCGTCGGTCTTGCAAGCTCCTACAATGAGCAGTTCTTC.

This clonotype was detected only a few times. The gene calls are TRBV24-1 and TRBJ2-2, with D perhaps TRBD2 (6 bases). Trimming left V 7 bases short and J 3 bases short, with 14 bases between. This CDR3 comprises 15 residues. In germline, CDR1 is KGHDR, CDR2 SFDVKD. Here the CDR3 reads CATSPRWGDTGELFF. The CDR3 DNA reads TGTGCCACCAGCCCCAGGTGGGGGGACACCGGGGAGCTGTTTTTT.

This rearrangement joins TRBV6-1 to TRBJ2-1; 8 bases match TRBD2. V lost 6 bases and J lost 3; bases outside the gene matches: 10. The germline CDR1 and CDR2 sequences are MNHNS and SASEGT. This CDR3 contains 16 residues. Here the CDR3 reads CASRGSLAEVYNEQFF. The CDR3 DNA sequence: TGTGCCAGCAGAGGCTCACTAGCGGAAGTCTACAATGAGCAGTTCTTC.

This clonotype was seen more than once but under ten times. The chain joins TRBV5-1 to TRBJ2-1; D call uncertain. Germline CDR1 is SGHRS and CDR2 is YFSETQ. The CDR3 is 15 residues long. The germline V and J ends were trimmed by 3 bases and 4 bases, with 14 bases remaining between them. CDR3 in amino acids: CASSSRLAPYNEQFF. The CDR3 DNA follows: TGCGCCAGCAGCTCTCGCTTAGCCCCATACAATGAGCAGTTCTTC.

V gene TRBV6-2 or TRBV6-3 combines with J gene TRBJ1-3; D gene unclear. The germline V and J ends were trimmed by 10 bases and 0 bases, with 13 bases remaining between them. This CDR3 has 14 amino acids. Germline-derived CDR1 and CDR2 are MNHEY and SVGEGT. The chain's CDR3 is CATSYSYSGNTIYF. The CDR3 DNA reads as TGTGCCACGAGCTACAGCTACTCTGGAAACACCATATATTTT.

This clonotype was counted a few times. This sequence joins TRBV10-3 and TRBJ2-1; D possibly corresponds to TRBD1 (7 bases). Trimming took 6 bases from V and 7 from J, leaving 16 bases between them. Germline assignment: CDR1 ENHRY and CDR2 SYGVKD. The CDR3 runs to 14 residues. As DNA, the CDR3 is TGTGCCATCAGGGAGGGGGCGCAGGGGAATGAGCAGTTCTTC. It translates to CAIREGAQGNEQFF.

V and J are TRBV27 and TRBJ2-1, with 10 bases identical to TRBD1. Looked up from germline, CDR1 is MNHEY and CDR2 is SMNVEV (reference sequence). This CDR3 is 19 amino acids long. Trimming removed 5 bases from V and 6 bases from J; junction bases left unmatched: 19. The CDR3 bases are TGTGCCAGCAGTCGGAGACGGGACAGGGGATCTCTTAGTCGCAATGAGCAGTTCTTC. Translated, it gives CASSRRRDRGSLSRNEQFF.

This clonotype was detected many times. V usage is TRBV5-6 and J usage is TRBJ1-1, with D unclear. The CDR3 consists of 15 residues. V lost 4 bases, J lost 6 bases, and 19 bases lay in between. Germline V gives CDR1 SGHDT, CDR2 YYEEEE. The CDR3 region is CASSLPRTESSEAFF. The CDR3, as DNA: TGTGCCAGCAGCCTGCCACGAACTGAGTCTTCTGAAGCTTTCTTT.

This clonotype was seen many times. V gene TRBV20-1 combines with J gene TRBJ2-2; 10 bases are a match to TRBD1. Germline trimming cut 0 bases from V and 4 bases from J; bases unmatched to any gene: 11. The CDR3 length is 18 residues. Germline assignment: CDR1 DFQATT and CDR2 SNEGSKA (reference sequence). Here the CDR3 DNA reads TGCAGTGCTAGAGATCGTTCGACAGGGGGCGGAGGCACCGGGGAGCTGTTTTTT. This translates into CSARDRSTGGGGTGELFF.

The chain recombines TRBV7-3 with TRBJ2-1; 9 positions agree with TRBD2. The ends lost 5 bases at V and 2 bases at J; junction bases unmatched: 13. Germline CDR1 SGHTA, CDR2 FQGTGA. CDR3 length: 18 amino acids. The CDR3 DNA is TGTGCCAGCAGCCCCGGGGTAGCGGGAGTCTCAACCTACAATGAGCAGTTCTTC. Its translation: CASSPGVAGVSTYNEQFF.

Concerning this clonotype: Sequence at one end of the junction differs from germline and may be a read error. The CDR3 DNA reads as TGTGCCAGCAGCTTAGGGGCTAGCGGGGGCACAGATACGCAGTTTTTT. This translates into CASSLGASGGTDTQFF. V is TRBV7-3 and J is TRBJ2-3; 10 nucleotides line up with TRBD2. In germline, CDR1 is SGHTA, CDR2 FQGTGA. CDR3 length equals 16 residues.

The chain combines TRBV6-1 with TRBJ2-7; 8 nucleotides match TRBD2. Trimming took 6 bases from V and 3 from J; bases not matched to a gene: 10. CDR1 MNHNS and CDR2 SASEGT come from the germline V gene. The CDR3 runs to 15 residues. This CDR3 reads CASSRSGRGLYEQYF. The DNA of the CDR3 is TGTGCCAGCAGCCGAAGCGGGAGAGGTCTCTACGAGCAGTACTTC.

The rearrangement uses TRBV11-3 and TRBJ1-2; no clear D gene. CDR1 and CDR2 (germline): SGHNT, YENEEA. Deletions cut 2 bases from V and 4 bases from J, with 11 bases between. The CDR3 contains 14 residues. As DNA, the CDR3 is TGTGCCAGCAGCTTATACGGAGATAGCTATGGCTACACCTTC. Protein sequence: CASSLYGDSYGYTF.

The chain joins TRBV7-8 to TRBJ1-5; D ambiguous. Trimming removed 0 bases from V and 4 bases from J, with 13 bases in between. The germline V gene encodes CDR1 SGHVS and CDR2 FQNEAQ. This CDR3 comprises 16 residues. The CDR3 DNA is TGTGCCAGCAGCTTAGCCGGGCCAGGCGGGAATCAGCCCCAGCATTTT. Translated, it gives CASSLAGPGGNQPQHF.

The rearrangement uses TRBV7-9 and TRBJ1-2, with no clear D. The V end lost 4 bases, the J end lost 0 bases, and 9 bases lay between the germline ends. The CDR3 covers 14 residues. CDR1 is SEHNR, CDR2 FQNEAQ, per germline (reference sequence). CDR3 nucleotide sequence: TGTGCCAGCAGCTGGCGGGGTACTAACTATGGCTACACCTTC. It yields the protein CASSWRGTNYGYTF.

At least ten counts were recorded for this clonotype. The J gene is TRBJ1-6, the V gene TRBV12-3 or TRBV12-4; D is ambiguous. The CDR3 length is 15 residues. Trimming left V 5 bases short and J 0 bases short, with 8 bases between. The CDR3 DNA is TGTGCCAGCAGTCGCTTTAGCTCCTATAATTCACCCCTCCACTTT. Translated, it gives CASSRFSSYNSPLHF.

The chain employs TRBV12-5 and TRBJ2-7; 8 bases line up with TRBD1. This CDR3 is 15 amino acids long. The junction had 9 bases not matched to a gene; V was cut back by 6 bases and J by 2 bases. CDR1 and CDR2 from the germline V gene are LGHNT and FRNRAP. In DNA, the CDR3 is TGTGCTAGTGGGAGAGGGGGGACAGGTACCTACGAGCAGTACTTC. This codes for CASGRGGTGTYEQYF.

The V and J genes are TRBV11-3 and TRBJ2-1, with a weak D call TRBD1 (7 bases). Trimming stripped 1 base from V and 4 bases from J, with 14 bases between. From germline, CDR1 is SGHNT and CDR2 YENEEA. The CDR3 spans 16 residues. The CDR3, as DNA: TGTGCCAGCAGCTTAGGCGGGGACAGTTCTTACAATGAGCAGTTCTTC. Translated: CASSLGGDSSYNEQFF.

Within the sample, this clonotype is medium-sized (0.01 to 0.1%). The gene calls are TRBV27 and TRBJ2-6; D ambiguous. V lost 4 bases and J lost 4, with 8 bases in between. From germline, CDR1 is MNHEY and CDR2 SMNVEV (reference sequence). This CDR3 spans 14 amino acids. This chain's CDR3 is CASSSDLGANVLTF. As DNA, the CDR3 is TGTGCCAGCAGTTCCGACTTGGGGGCCAACGTCCTGACTTTC.

This chain uses TRBV10-3 with TRBJ2-7; 10 nucleotides match TRBD2. With V trimmed by 10 bases and J by 2 bases, 5 bases remained unmatched. CDR1 is ENHRY, CDR2 SYGVKD, per germline. The CDR3 extends over 13 amino acids. DNA for the CDR3: TGTGCCACCTTGCTAGCGGGAGCCTACGAGCAGTACTTC. This gives the protein CATLLAGAYEQYF.